Each of the 3 T cell receptor beta chains below was sequenced from the same sample in a study of cytomegalovirus exposure and HLA in healthy donors. Primers included in the PCR were 60 Vbeta and 13 Jbeta primers. Here immunoSEQ multiplex PCR was the method, and the copy in TCRdb shows in-frame clones only, minus some. This table holds over 90,000 clones, roughly 70% found once. The specimen was PBMCs. These receptor sequences come from a woman aged 45-60 years in good health and CMV-seropositive.

The chain uses TRBV4-2 and TRBJ2-1; the D gene is possibly TRBD2 (5 bases). Trimming removed 3 bases at V and 0 bases at J, with 12 bases between. Germline CDR1 and CDR2: LGHNA and YNFKEQ. The CDR3 totals 16 residues. The CDR3: CASSQESGSSYNEQFF. The CDR3 coding sequence is TGTGCCAGCAGCCAGGAAAGCGGCAGCTCCTACAATGAGCAGTTCTTC.

The rearrangement links TRBV19 to TRBJ2-1; 8 nucleotides agree with TRBD1. Germline values: CDR1 LNHDA, CDR2 SQIVND (reference sequence). The junction had 2 bases not matched to a gene; V was cut back by 3 bases and J by 1 base. This CDR3 has 15 amino acids. The CDR3 is CASSITGGSYNEQFF. The CDR3 bases are TGTGCCAGTAGTATCACAGGGGGATCCTACAATGAGCAGTTCTTC.

CDR3 region: CASSSGVNTEAFF. CDR3 DNA sequence: TGTGCCAGCAGCTCCGGGGTTAACACTGAAGCTTTCTTT. V usage is TRBV5-4 and J usage is TRBJ1-1; D is unclear. Germline V gives CDR1 SGHNT, CDR2 YYREEE (reference sequence). The V end lost 3 bases, the J end lost 2 bases, and 8 bases lay between the germline ends. The CDR3 loop spans 13 amino acids.